This T cell receptor (beta chain) stems from a study of blood T cell repertoires in COVID-19. About the research overall: From T cells, B-cell-depleted T cells, or PBMCs came the material, which was cDNA or gDNA.

Some clones are missing from TCRdb's copy, which holds only in-frame ones; the method was immunoSEQ multiplex PCR. Among tens of thousands of clones listed, roughly nine tenths were seen once. Trimming stripped 4 bases from V and 3 bases from J, with 7 bases between. CDR3 length: 11 residues. From germline, CDR1 is DFQATT and CDR2 SNEGSKA (reference sequence). This sequence joins TRBV20-1 and TRBJ2-7, with D uncertain. The sequenced material came from peripheral blood. This TCR was sampled from a man aged 55 to 70 with acute or convalescent COVID-19. CDR3 in DNA: TGCAGTGCTACGCCTAGCTACGAGCAGTACTTC. Translating it yields CSATPSYEQYF.